This TCR beta chain appears in the sequencing data of a study of blood T cell repertoires in COVID-19. The CDR3 extends over 15 amino acids. V was cut by 1 base and J by 6 bases, with 11 bases left in between. Per germline, CDR1 SGHDT and CDR2 YYEEEE. Using immunoSEQ multiplex PCR, the repertoire was profiled, and TCRdb retains in-frame clones only, with some absent. Of fewer than 250,000 clones listed, more than 75% are singletons. Sequences were obtained from peripheral blood. The chain recombines TRBV5-6 with TRBJ1-6; tentatively, D is TRBD1 (6 bases). This receptor was obtained from a woman between 40 and 50 years old with acute or convalescent COVID-19. CDR3 sequence: CASSLLDRTNSPLHF. CDR3 bases: TGTGCCAGCAGCTTGCTTGACAGGACTAATTCACCCCTCCACTTT.